The 32 T cell receptor beta chains reported below all come from one sample, sequenced in a study of molecular identifiers for immune sequencing clone quantification. TCRdb reprocessed the PCR reads with MiXCR, giving one entry per CDR3 protein. Among approximately 500,000 distinct CDR3 sequences listed, roughly 24% were seen once. Sample: naive CD8+ T cells from blood, with Jurkat cell RNA spiked in. The subset: FACS-sorted CD8+CD4-CCR7+CD45RA+ naive T cells. Source of these receptors: a human donor in good health. Some libraries in this study had Jurkat cell RNA spiked in.

This clonotype came up many times. The chain has TRBV7-9 and TRBJ2-1; D might be TRBD1 (5 bases). The germline V gene encodes CDR1 SEHNR and CDR2 FQNEAQ (reference sequence). The length of the CDR3 is 15 residues. Trimming shortened V by 1 base and J by 1 base, and 8 bases separated the two germline ends. The CDR3 DNA is TGTGCCAGCAGCTTAGTTGCAGGGTCCTACAATGAGCAGTTCTTC. It codes for CASSLVAGSYNEQFF.

To note about this clonotype: The conserved final phenylalanine or tryptophan is absent from the CDR3, which likely points to a read error. J is TRBJ1-1 and V is TRBV7-9; D possibly corresponds to TRBD1 (6 bases). Per germline, CDR1 SEHNR and CDR2 FQNEAQ (reference sequence). Trimming pared 2 bases from V and 5 bases from J, leaving 6 bases between. The CDR3 sequence is 12 residues long. CDR3 nucleotides: TGTGCCAGCAGCTTAACAGGGACTGAAGCTTTCCTT. This codes for CASSLTGTEAFL.

As regards this clonotype: Since the CDR3 does not end with the conserved phenylalanine or tryptophan, this likely comes from a read error. The chain links TRBV20-1 to TRBJ2-7; D is uncertain. V gave up 2 bases and J gave up 0 bases, with 14 bases separating them. CDR3 length: 15 residues. Germline CDR1 reads DFQATT; CDR2 reads SNEGSKA (reference sequence). The CDR3 region has the DNA TGCAGTGCTAGAAATAGCCGGATGTACTCCTACGAGCAGTACATC. Protein: CSARNSRMYSYEQYI.

V usage is TRBV9 and J usage is TRBJ2-1; perhaps TRBD1 as D (5 bases). The germline V and J ends were trimmed by 0 bases and 4 bases, with 17 bases remaining between them. Germline V gene sequence: CDR1 SGDLS, CDR2 YYNGEE. CDR3 length equals 17 residues. The CDR3 DNA reads TGTGCCAGCAGCGTAGTTGGGGCTGTGACAATTTACAATGAGCAGTTCTTC. This sequence encodes CASSVVGAVTIYNEQFF.

J is TRBJ2-5 and V is TRBV19; D gene uncertain. Trimming pared 8 bases from V and 0 bases from J, leaving 19 bases between. This CDR3 has 16 amino acids. CDR1 and CDR2 (germline): LNHDA, SQIVND (reference sequence). CDR3 residues: CASGPPPSQYQETQYF. For the CDR3, the DNA is TGTGCCAGTGGCCCCCCCCCGTCGCAGTACCAAGAGACCCAGTACTTC. Variable domain in full (rest from reference TRBV19 and TRBJ2-5): DGGITQSPKYLFRKEGQNVTLSCEQNLNHDAMYWYRQDPGQGLRLIYYSQIVNDFQKGDIAEGYSVSREKKESFPLTVTSAQKNPTAFYLCASGPPPSQYQETQYFGPGTRLLVL.

With regard to this clonotype: An end of the junction does not agree with germline; a read error may underlie this. V gene TRBV20-1 combines with J gene TRBJ2-6, with 9 bases identical to TRBD1. The CDR3 is 18 amino acids. The germline V gene has CDR1 DFQATT and CDR2 SNEGSKA (reference sequence). The CDR3: CSAPTFGQGFAGVNVLTF. The CDR3 coding sequence is TGCAGTGCTCCTACCTTTGGACAGGGGTTTGCTGGGGTCAACGTCCTGACTTTC.

This clonotype was seen repeatedly, ten times or more. V is TRBV5-4 and J is TRBJ1-5; 7 bases fit TRBD1. The CDR3 totals 14 residues. The J segment lost 2 bases and the V segment lost 4 bases, leaving 3 bases of the junction unmatched. The germline V gene encodes CDR1 SGHNT and CDR2 YYREEE (reference sequence). The CDR3 DNA is TGTGCCAGCAGCCCTGGGACAGGCAATCAGCCCCAGCATTTT. It translates to CASSPGTGNQPQHF. Full variable domain (rest looked up from reference TRBV5-4 and TRBJ1-5): ETGVTQSPTHLIKTRGQQVTLRCSSQSGHNTVSWYQQALGQGPQFIFQYYREEENGRGNFPPRFSGLQFPNYSSELNVNALELDDSALYLCASSPGTGNQPQHFGDGTRLSIL.

The V call is TRBV19, the J call TRBJ1-5; 7 nucleotides align to TRBD1. The V gene's germline CDR1 is LNHDA and CDR2 SQIVND (reference sequence). There are 15 residues in the CDR3. The trim removed 1 base at V and 7 bases at J, leaving 7 bases unmatched. CDR3 residues: CASSIGDRVVQPQHF. The CDR3 nucleotides read TGTGCCAGTAGTATAGGCGACAGGGTGGTCCAGCCCCAGCATTTT.

There are a few counts of this clonotype. The V and J genes are TRBV4-1 and TRBJ2-7, with D tentatively TRBD1 (6 bases). The CDR3 spans 13 residues. Germline V CDR1 and CDR2: MGHRA, YSYEKL. V was trimmed by 3 bases and J by 2 bases, leaving 8 bases between them. CDR3 sequence (DNA): TGCGCCAGCAGCCAGACAGGCACCTACGAGCAGTACTTC. Translated, it gives CASSQTGTYEQYF.

V is TRBV7-3 and J is TRBJ2-5; D is perhaps TRBD2 (6 bases). The CDR3 loop spans 15 amino acids. Germline lookup yields CDR1 SGHTA and CDR2 FQGTGA. Deletions cut 5 bases from V and 3 bases from J, with 16 bases between. DNA for the CDR3: TGTGCCAGCAGCGCCGAAGGGACTTCGGAAGAGACCCAGTACTTC. It codes for CASSAEGTSEETQYF.

V and J are TRBV4-1 and TRBJ2-1; 9 bases line up with TRBD1. The junction had 9 bases not matched to a gene; V was cut back by 0 bases and J by 9 bases. This CDR3 has 16 residues. Germline V lookup: CDR1 MGHRA, CDR2 YSYEKL. The DNA for the CDR3 is TGCGCCAGCAGCCAAGAAGGGGACAGGGTTTACGGTGAGCAGTTCTTC. Translated: CASSQEGDRVYGEQFF.

This sequence joins TRBV25-1 and TRBJ1-1, with D hard to call. CDR1 is MGHDK and CDR2 is SYGVNS in the germline V gene. This CDR3 has 16 amino acids. V was clipped by 8 bases and J by 10 bases, with 29 bases between them. CDR3 DNA: TGTGCCAGCCCAGCCCCCCACAAATCCCTCCCCGATGGAGCTTTCTTT. This codes for CASPAPHKSLPDGAFF.

J is TRBJ2-5 and V is TRBV5-1, with TRBD1 as a possible D gene (6 bases). The CDR3 is 14 amino acids. V lost 4 bases and J 3 bases, leaving 13 bases between the germline ends. The V gene's germline CDR1 is SGHRS and CDR2 YFSETQ. CDR3 DNA sequence: TGCGCCAGCAGCCAGGGACAAGATAAAGAGACCCAGTACTTC. Translating gives CASSQGQDKETQYF.

V is TRBV11-2 and J is TRBJ2-1; weak D call: TRBD2 (6 bases). CDR3 length: 14 residues. Germline assignment: CDR1 SGHAT and CDR2 FQNNGV. V lost 4 bases and J 3 bases, leaving 10 bases between the germline ends. The DNA of the CDR3 is TGTGCCAGCAGCTGGGACTCGAACTACAATGAGCAGTTCTTC. This codes for CASSWDSNYNEQFF.

This clonotype has only one observation. The junction departs from the called germline gene at one end, perhaps through a read error. This chain links TRBV7-2 with TRBJ2-3; 12 bases align to TRBD2. Germline assignment: CDR1 SGHTA and CDR2 FQGNSA. This CDR3 has 18 amino acids. The CDR3 sequence: CASSLRVLAGGTADAQYF. For the CDR3, the DNA is TGTGCCAGCAGCTTAAGGGTTCTAGCGGGGGGGACGGCAGATGCGCAGTATTTT.

This clonotype was seen at least ten times. The chain has TRBV14 and TRBJ1-1, with no clear D. CDR1 and CDR2 from the germline V gene are SGHDN and FVKESK. Trimming took off 3 bases at V and 0 bases at J, with 8 bases between the two ends. CDR3 length: 14 residues. The CDR3 nucleotides are TGTGCCAGCAGCCATTTCCAGATGAACACTGAAGCTTTCTTT. Encoded protein: CASSHFQMNTEAFF. The variable domain in full, completed from reference TRBV14 and TRBJ1-1, reads EAGVTQFPSHSVIEKGQTVTLRCDPISGHDNLYWYRRVMGKEIKFLLHFVKESKQDESGMPNNRFLAERTGGTYSTLKVQPAELEDSGVYFCASSHFQMNTEAFFGQGTRLTVV.

This clonotype was detected only a few times. The chain employs TRBV7-9 and TRBJ2-1; possibly TRBD1 for D (6 bases). The V gene's germline CDR1 is SEHNR and CDR2 FQNEAQ (reference sequence). Trimming took off 3 bases at V and 6 bases at J, with 12 bases between the two ends. The CDR3 consists of 14 residues. The CDR3 DNA is TGTGCCAGCAGCTTCAGGACAGCCGGCAATGAGCAGTTCTTC. Its translation: CASSFRTAGNEQFF.

The V and J genes are TRBV12-3 or TRBV12-4 and TRBJ1-5; D call uncertain. Trimming pared 1 base from V and 6 bases from J, leaving 10 bases between. The CDR3 runs 14 residues. The CDR3 spells CASSLGQLGQPQHF. CDR3 in DNA: TGTGCCAGCAGTTTAGGTCAGCTTGGTCAGCCCCAGCATTTT.

This clonotype showed up many times. V is TRBV6-2 or TRBV6-3 and J is TRBJ2-3; the D is unclear. The CDR3 loop spans 11 amino acids. Germline CDR1 MNHEY, CDR2 SVGEGT. The V gene lost 2 bases and the J gene lost 4 bases, with 1 base spanning the gap. CDR3 bases: TGTGCCAGCAGTTACCCAGATACGCAGTATTTT. Encoded protein: CASSYPDTQYF.

This clonotype was detected a few times. The V call is TRBV6-1, the J call TRBJ2-7; D gene ambiguous. This CDR3 has 14 residues. Trimming shortened V by 6 bases and J by 5 bases, and 17 bases separated the two germline ends. From germline, CDR1 is MNHNS and CDR2 SASEGT. CDR3 loop: CASSPASLGNEQYF. CDR3 DNA sequence: TGTGCCAGCAGCCCCGCTAGTCTGGGGAACGAGCAGTACTTC.

Turning to this clonotype: A junction end diverges from the germline sequence, so it may reflect a read error. The chain joins TRBV27 to TRBJ2-3, with TRBD2 identical over 7 bases. Per germline, CDR1 MNHEY and CDR2 SMNVEV (reference sequence). CDR3 length equals 15 residues. In nucleotides, the CDR3 is TGTGCCGGCAGTCTGGGGGGGTATCAGGGAGATACGCAGTATTTT. Translated, it gives CAGSLGGYQGDTQYF.

Of note for this clonotype: Since a much larger clone is just one base distant, this may be a read error. V is TRBV5-1 and J is TRBJ2-3; possibly TRBD1 for D (6 bases). The germline V gene encodes CDR1 SGHRS and CDR2 YFSETQ. This CDR3 region has 14 residues. The CDR3 sequence: CASGLWTDTDTQYF. The DNA for the CDR3 is TGCGCCAGCGGCTTGTGGACAGACACAGATACGCAGTATTTT.

This chain uses TRBV3-2 with TRBJ1-5; TRBD1 is the table's D call and was not checked against the DNA. TRBV3-2 is deemed a pseudogene. CDR3 length equals 15 residues. Here the CDR3 DNA reads TGTGCCAGCAGCCAGACGGGGCGGGTTAATCAGCCCCAGCATTTT. Translated, it gives CASSQTGRVNQPQHF.

This clonotype appeared a few times. The chain employs TRBV13 and TRBJ2-5; TRBD2 agrees at 10 bases. The CDR3 loop spans 14 amino acids. J lost 5 bases, V lost 6 bases, and 6 bases had no gene match. Germline V gene lookup returns CDR1 PRHDT and CDR2 FYEKMQ (reference sequence). The CDR3 loop is CASSEREGLETQYF. In DNA, the CDR3 is TGTGCCAGCAGTGAGCGGGAGGGCCTGGAGACCCAGTACTTC. The full variable domain, its missing parts supplied by reference TRBV13 and TRBJ2-5, is AAGVIQSPRHLIKEKRETATLKCYPIPRHDTVYWYQQGPGQDPQFLISFYEKMQSDKGSIPDRFSAQQFSDYHSELNMSSLELGDSALYFCASSEREGLETQYFGPGTRLLVL.

This clonotype was seen a few times. The junction departs from germline at one end; a sequencing error may be responsible. The chain is built from TRBV2 and TRBJ2-7; D possibly matches TRBD1 or TRBD2 (6 bases each). The CDR3 consists of 15 residues. The germline V gene has CDR1 SNHLY and CDR2 FYNNEI. The CDR3 reads CASREGHGGGYEQYF. The DNA for the CDR3 is TGTGCCAGCAGGGAAGGGCACGGAGGGGGCTACGAGCAGTACTTC.

This clonotype showed up just a few times. The rearrangement joins TRBV19 to TRBJ2-3; D might be TRBD1 (5 bases). V was clipped by 6 bases and J by 10 bases, with 20 bases between them. The CDR3 totals 14 residues. Germline V gene lookup returns CDR1 LNHDA and CDR2 SQIVND (reference sequence). The CDR3 is CASSYQPEGDAQYF. The CDR3 DNA reads TGTGCCAGTAGCTACCAACCCGAAGGGGATGCGCAGTATTTT.

This clonotype has only a few counts. The V and J genes are TRBV6-2 or TRBV6-3 and TRBJ2-2; TRBD2 might be the D (5 bases). V was clipped by 7 bases and J by 7 bases, with 19 bases between them. Germline CDR1 MNHEY, CDR2 SVGEGT. The CDR3 runs to 15 residues. The CDR3 DNA reads TGTGCCAGCAACCCATCTGGGAGTCGGGACGGGGAGCTGTTTTTT. The encoded protein is CASNPSGSRDGELFF.

V gene TRBV30 combines with J gene TRBJ2-4; D not resolved. The CDR3 totals 14 residues. CDR1 is GTSNPN, CDR2 SVGIG, per germline (reference sequence). The V gene lost 0 bases and the J gene lost 1 base, with 7 bases spanning the gap. DNA of the CDR3: TGTGCCTGGAGTGTCGGTGGGGCCAAAAACATTCAGTACTTC. Its protein is CAWSVGGAKNIQYF. The whole variable domain, remainder taken from reference TRBV30 and TRBJ2-4, is SQTIHQWPATLVQPVGSPLSLECTVEGTSNPNLYWYRQAAGRGLQLLFYSVGIGQISSEVPQNLSASRPQDRQFILSSKKLLLSDSGFYLCAWSVGGAKNIQYFGAGTRLSVL.

In this sample, this clonotype turned up many times. This chain links TRBV24-1 with TRBJ2-1; the D gene is possibly TRBD2 (5 bases). This CDR3 has 15 residues. Germline V CDR1 and CDR2: KGHDR, SFDVKD. Trimming removed 5 bases at V and 2 bases at J, with 12 bases between. The chain's CDR3 is CATSGQDGAYNEQFF. The CDR3 DNA sequence: TGTGCCACCAGTGGCCAGGACGGGGCCTACAATGAGCAGTTCTTC.

Note on this clonotype: One junction end does not reproduce the germline sequence, and a read error may be involved. The chain combines TRBV13 with TRBJ1-1; the D gene is possibly TRBD1 (5 bases). The CDR3 spans 13 residues. The germline CDR1 and CDR2 sequences are PRHDT and FYEKMQ (reference sequence). For the CDR3, the DNA is TGTCCCAGCAGCACCGGGGGGGTCACTGAAGCTTTCTTT. Translated, it gives CPSSTGGVTEAFF.

This clonotype was counted a few times. This chain joins TRBV7-2 and TRBJ2-7; D uncertain. The germline gives CDR1 SGHTA, CDR2 FQGNSA. V lost 1 base to trimming and J lost 0 bases, with 13 bases between them. The CDR3 is 16 residues long. The CDR3 region is CASSLEPGTSSYEQYF. In nucleotides, the CDR3 is TGTGCCAGCAGCTTAGAGCCCGGCACATCCTCCTACGAGCAGTACTTC. The full variable domain, its missing parts supplied by reference TRBV7-2 and TRBJ2-7, is GAGVSQSPSNKVTEKGKDVELRCDPISGHTALYWYRQSLGQGLEFLIYFQGNSAPDKSGLPSDRFSAERTGGSVSTLTIQRTQQEDSAVYLCASSLEPGTSSYEQYFGPGTRLTVT.

The sample holds many counts of this clonotype. The CDR3 DNA reads as TGTGCCAGCAGCTTGTTCTCAATCCCCACTGAAGCTTTCTTT. This translates into CASSLFSIPTEAFF. The chain uses TRBV5-4 and TRBJ1-1; D unclear. The V gene lost 1 base and the J gene lost 4 bases, with 11 bases spanning the gap. The CDR3 has 14 residues. The V gene's germline CDR1 is SGHNT and CDR2 YYREEE (reference sequence).